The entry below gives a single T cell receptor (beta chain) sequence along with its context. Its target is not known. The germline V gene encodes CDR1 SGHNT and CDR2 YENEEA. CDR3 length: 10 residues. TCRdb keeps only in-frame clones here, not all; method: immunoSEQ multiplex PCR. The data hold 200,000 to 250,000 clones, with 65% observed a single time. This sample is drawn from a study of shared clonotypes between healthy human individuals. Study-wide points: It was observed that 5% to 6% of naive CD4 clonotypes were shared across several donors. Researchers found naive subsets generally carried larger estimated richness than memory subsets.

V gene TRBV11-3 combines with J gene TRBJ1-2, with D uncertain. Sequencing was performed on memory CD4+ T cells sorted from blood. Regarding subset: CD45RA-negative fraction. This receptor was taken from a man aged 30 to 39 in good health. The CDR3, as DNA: TGTGCAAGTCGCTCCCCATGTCCCACCTTC. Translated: CASRSPCPTF.